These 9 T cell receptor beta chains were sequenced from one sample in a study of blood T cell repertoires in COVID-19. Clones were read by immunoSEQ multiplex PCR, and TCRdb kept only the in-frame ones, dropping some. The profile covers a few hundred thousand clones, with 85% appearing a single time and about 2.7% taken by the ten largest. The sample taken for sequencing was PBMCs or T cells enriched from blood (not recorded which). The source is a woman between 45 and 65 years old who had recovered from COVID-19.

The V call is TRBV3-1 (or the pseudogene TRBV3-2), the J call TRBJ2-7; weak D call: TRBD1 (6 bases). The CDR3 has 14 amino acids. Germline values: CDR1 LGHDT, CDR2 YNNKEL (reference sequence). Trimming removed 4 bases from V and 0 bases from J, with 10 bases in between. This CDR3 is CASSRDTRSYEQYF. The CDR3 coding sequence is TGTGCCAGCAGCCGGGACACACGCTCCTACGAGCAGTACTTC.

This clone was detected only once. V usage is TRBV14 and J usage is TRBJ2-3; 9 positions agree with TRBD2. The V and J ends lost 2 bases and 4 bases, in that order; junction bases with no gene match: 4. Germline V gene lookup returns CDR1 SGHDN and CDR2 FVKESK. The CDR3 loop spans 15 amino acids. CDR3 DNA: TGTGCCAGCAGCCAACTAGCGGGGTTTGCAGATACGCAGTATTTT. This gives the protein CASSQLAGFADTQYF.

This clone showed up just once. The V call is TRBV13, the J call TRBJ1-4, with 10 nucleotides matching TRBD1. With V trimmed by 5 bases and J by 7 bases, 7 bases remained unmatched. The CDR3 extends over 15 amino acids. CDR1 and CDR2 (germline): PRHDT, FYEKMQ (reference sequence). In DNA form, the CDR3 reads TGTGCCAGCAGCGCGCGACAGGGGGCCGCTGAAAAACTGTTTTTT. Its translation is CASSARQGAAEKLFF. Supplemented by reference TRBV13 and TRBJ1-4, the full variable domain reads AAGVIQSPRHLIKEKRETATLKCYPIPRHDTVYWYQQGPGQDPQFLISFYEKMQSDKGSIPDRFSAQQFSDYHSELNMSSLELGDSALYFCASSARQGAAEKLFFGSGTQLSVL.

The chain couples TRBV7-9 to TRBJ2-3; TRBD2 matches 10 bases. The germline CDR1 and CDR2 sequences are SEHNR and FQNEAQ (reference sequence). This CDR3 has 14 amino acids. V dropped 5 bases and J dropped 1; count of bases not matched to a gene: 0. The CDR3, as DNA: TGTGCCAGCAGCGGACTAGCGGGCACAGATACGCAGTATTTT. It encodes CASSGLAGTDTQYF.

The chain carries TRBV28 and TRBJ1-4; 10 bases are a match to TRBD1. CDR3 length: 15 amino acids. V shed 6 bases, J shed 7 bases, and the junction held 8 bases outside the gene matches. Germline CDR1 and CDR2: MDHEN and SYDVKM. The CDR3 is CASSLPGTGVEKLFF. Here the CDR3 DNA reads TGTGCCAGCAGCCTACCAGGGACAGGGGTTGAAAAACTGTTTTTT. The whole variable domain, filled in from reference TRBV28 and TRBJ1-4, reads DVKVTQSSRYLVKRTGEKVFLECVQDMDHENMFWYRQDPGLGLRLIYFSYDVKMKEKGDIPEGYSVSREKKERFSLILESASTNQTSMYLCASSLPGTGVEKLFFGSGTQLSVL.

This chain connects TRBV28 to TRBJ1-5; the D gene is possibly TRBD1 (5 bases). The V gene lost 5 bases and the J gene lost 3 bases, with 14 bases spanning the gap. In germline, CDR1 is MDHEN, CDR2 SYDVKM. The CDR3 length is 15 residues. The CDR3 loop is CASSLPGGTNQPQHF. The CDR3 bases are TGTGCCAGCAGTCTCCCCGGGGGGACCAATCAGCCCCAGCATTTT.

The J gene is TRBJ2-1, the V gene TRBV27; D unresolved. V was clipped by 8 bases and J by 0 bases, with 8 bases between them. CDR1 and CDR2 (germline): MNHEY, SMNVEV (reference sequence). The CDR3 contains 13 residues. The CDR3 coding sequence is TGTGCCAGCGCCCTAAGCTCCTACAATGAGCAGTTCTTC. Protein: CASALSSYNEQFF.

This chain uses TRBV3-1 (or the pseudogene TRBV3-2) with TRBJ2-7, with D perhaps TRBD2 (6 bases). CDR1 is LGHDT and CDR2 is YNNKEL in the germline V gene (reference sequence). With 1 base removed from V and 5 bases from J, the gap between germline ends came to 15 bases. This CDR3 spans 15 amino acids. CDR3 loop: CASSQVEGKTHEQYF. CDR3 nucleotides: TGTGCCAGCAGCCAAGTGGAGGGGAAAACCCACGAGCAGTACTTC.

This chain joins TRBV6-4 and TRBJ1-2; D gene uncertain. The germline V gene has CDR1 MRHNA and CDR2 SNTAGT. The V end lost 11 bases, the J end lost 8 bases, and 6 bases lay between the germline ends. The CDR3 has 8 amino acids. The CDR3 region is CAPFGYTF. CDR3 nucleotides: TGTGCCCCCTTCGGCTACACCTTC.